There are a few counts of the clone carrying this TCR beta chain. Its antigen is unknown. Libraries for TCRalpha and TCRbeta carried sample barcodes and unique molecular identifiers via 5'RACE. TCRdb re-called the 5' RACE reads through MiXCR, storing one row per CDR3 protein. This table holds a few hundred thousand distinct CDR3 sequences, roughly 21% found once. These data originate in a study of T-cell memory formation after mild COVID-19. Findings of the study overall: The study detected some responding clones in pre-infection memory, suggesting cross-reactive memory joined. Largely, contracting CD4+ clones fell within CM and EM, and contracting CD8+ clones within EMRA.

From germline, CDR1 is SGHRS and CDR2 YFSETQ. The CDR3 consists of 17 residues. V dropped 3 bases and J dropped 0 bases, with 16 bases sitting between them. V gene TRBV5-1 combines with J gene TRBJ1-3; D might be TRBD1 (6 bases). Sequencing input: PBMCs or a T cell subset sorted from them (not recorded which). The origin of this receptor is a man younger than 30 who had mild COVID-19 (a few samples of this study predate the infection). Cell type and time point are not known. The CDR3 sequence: CASSSGGRLRSGNTIYF. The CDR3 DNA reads TGCGCCAGCAGCTCCGGGGGCAGGCTGCGCTCTGGAAACACCATATATTTT.